This record looks at one T cell receptor (beta chain) sequence and its context. Per the germline V gene, CDR1 is SGHDN and CDR2 is FVKESK. The CDR3 has 14 amino acids. Trimming shortened V by 3 bases and J by 13 bases, and 16 bases separated the two germline ends. This sample is part of a study of blood T cell repertoires in COVID-19. Some clones are missing from TCRdb's copy, which holds only in-frame ones; the method was immunoSEQ multiplex PCR. The table shows tens of thousands of clones, with 60% to 85% occurring only once. Seattle patients were enrolled during active infection and followed longitudinally.

The specimen was peripheral blood. The receptor's source is a man under 40 with COVID-19, enrolled during active disease. This chain connects TRBV14 to TRBJ1-6, with no clear D. DNA for the CDR3: TGTGCCAGCAGCCAGGGCTTGGTGGAATTTCCCCTCCACTTT. Protein: CASSQGLVEFPLHF.